Listed below are T cell receptor beta chains from one sample, sequenced in a study of T cells in Graves' hyperthyroidism and ophthalmopathy. Via MiXCR, TCRdb re-called the multiplex PCR reads, giving one row per CDR3 protein. The table includes 500,000 to 650,000 distinct CDR3 sequences, about 20% detected once. Sequences were obtained from blood. Receptor source: a man aged 40-50 years with Graves' ophthalmopathy. CDR3s include the opening cysteine and the closing phenylalanine or tryptophan. The order of the fields is J gene, D gene, clone size, CDR3 length, V gene, CDR3 DNA, CDR3 protein. A D gene is named only where the DNA matches it firmly. Only some rows state a clone size, as once, few, many or a class for expanded clones.

>TRBJ2-7|TRBD1|few|15|TRBV5-1
TGCGCCAGCAGCCCGAGACAGGGGTCTTTGAAGGAGCAGTACTTC
CASSPRQGSLKEQYF
>TRBJ2-7|NA|NA|15|TRBV7-6
TGTGCCAGCAGCTTACTATCCGAATCGGCCTACGAGCAGTACTTC
CASSLLSESAYEQYF
>TRBJ1-3|NA|NA|13|TRBV3-1
TGTGCCAGCACGGGGTTACATGGAAACACCATATATTTT
CASTGLHGNTIYF
>TRBJ2-1|NA|many|15|TRBV6-1
TGTGCCAGCAGTAAGCTAGCGTACTCCTACAATGAGCAGTTCTTC
CASSKLAYSYNEQFF
>TRBJ1-2|TRBD1|NA|17|TRBV5-6
TGTGCCAGCAGCCTTCCGGGACAGGGGCCCTTTAACTATGGCTACACCTTC
CASSLPGQGPFNYGYTF
>TRBJ2-3|TRBD2|NA|16|TRBV6-4
TGTGCCAGCGCCCCCCGGGGCGGGGGGAGCACAGATACGCAGTATTTT
CASAPRGGGSTDTQYF
>TRBJ2-6|NA|NA|15|TRBV7-9
TGTGCCAGTAGTATATTGAGCTCTGGGGCCAACGTCCTGACTTTC
CASSILSSGANVLTF
>TRBJ1-1|TRBD1|few|15|TRBV28
TGTGCCAGCAGTTTAGGGGGACAGAGGAACACTGAAGCTTTCTTT
CASSLGGQRNTEAFF
>TRBJ1-2|NA|NA|13|TRBV19
TGTGCCAGTAGTATAAACAGGGATTATGGCTACACCTTC
CASSINRDYGYTF
>TRBJ2-3|NA|NA|13|TRBV12-3/TRBV12-4
TGTGCCAGCAGGACCCAAAGCACAGATACGCAGTATTTT
CASRTQSTDTQYF
>TRBJ2-1|TRBD2|many|16|TRBV3-1
TGTGCCAGCAGCCAAGAGGGGACTAGCGCCTACAATGAGCAGTTCTTC
CASSQEGTSAYNEQFF
>TRBJ1-5|NA|NA|12|TRBV24-1
TGTGCCACCAGTGACCAGGACCAGCCCCAGCATTTT
CATSDQDQPQHF
>TRBJ2-1|NA|few|13|TRBV15
TGTGCCACCAGCAGGTATGAGTACAATGAGCAGTTCTTC
CATSRYEYNEQFF
>TRBJ2-1|NA|many|12|TRBV13
TGTGCCAGCAGCAACGGACCCGGGGAGCAGTTCTTC
CASSNGPGEQFF
>TRBJ2-3|TRBD2|NA|16|TRBV7-3
TGTGCCAGCAGCTTAAGACCTAGCGGGAGGGCTGATACGCAGTATTTT
CASSLRPSGRADTQYF
>TRBJ2-3|TRBD2|few|15|TRBV5-4
TGTGCCAGCAGCACGCGGACTAGCGGGACTGATACGCAGTATTTT
CASSTRTSGTDTQYF
>TRBJ1-2|TRBD1|few|15|TRBV29-1
TGCAGCGCCAACGGACAGGAACGGACTAACTATGGCTACACCTTC
CSANGQERTNYGYTF
>TRBJ2-7|TRBD1|many|16|TRBV6-2/TRBV6-3
TGTGCCAGCAGTCCCGAATGGGGACAGGGGACCTACGAGCAGTACTTC
CASSPEWGQGTYEQYF
>TRBJ1-1|NA|NA|13|TRBV5-1
TGCGCCAGCAGCTTGCAGGGAGGCACTGAAACTTTCTTT
CASSLQGGTETFF
>TRBJ2-3|NA|many|13|TRBV2
TGTGCCAGCCAGGACTCGAGCACAGATACGCAGTATTTT
CASQDSSTDTQYF
>TRBJ1-1|NA|few|11|TRBV6-5
TGTGCCAGCAGTTACTCTGATGAAGCTTTCTTT
CASSYSDEAFF
>TRBJ2-5|TRBD2|many|16|TRBV10-3
TGTGCCATCAGTGAGGGGGCTAGCGGGAGAGGGGAGACCCAGTACTTC
CAISEGASGRGETQYF